This T cell receptor (beta chain) was found in a study of T cell responses to AZD1222 COVID-19 vaccine. V lost 3 bases, J lost 1 base, and 6 bases lay in between. Germline V gene sequence: CDR1 LNHDA, CDR2 SQIVND (reference sequence). The CDR3 contains 13 residues. For this clone: Its antigen is as yet unknown.

Study-wide results and caveats: With dominance at 160-218 and 743-854, vaccine-associated CD4 TCRs spanned spike. Two AZD1222 administrations were followed by greater Spike-specific TCR breadth and depth.

Using immunoSEQ multiplex PCR, the repertoire was profiled, and TCRdb retains in-frame clones only, with some absent. The sample lists about 90,000 clones, approximately 81% occurring once. The chain joins TRBV19 to TRBJ1-1; D call uncertain. The receptor was isolated from an adult who received the AZD1222 COVID-19 vaccine. The source material was peripheral blood, sampled 28 days after the second AZD1222 dose. The CDR3 region is CASSILRNTEAFF. The CDR3 DNA reads TGTGCCAGTAGTATCCTCCGGAACACTGAAGCTTTCTTT.